Listed below are T cell receptor beta chains from one sample, sequenced in a study of response to subunit inactivated influenza vaccine. TCRdb called the RT-PCR reads again in MiXCR, with one record for every CDR3 protein. Of 500,000 to 600,000 distinct CDR3 sequences listed, approximately 15% are singletons. The source material was CD4+ T cells sorted from PBMCs, sampled around 25 months after vaccination. Source of these receptors: a man in his fifties or sixties who received an inactivated influenza vaccine. Both conserved end residues are trimmed from each CDR3. The size of a clone is reported for some rows only, either as once, few or many, or as a class for expanded clones.

ATSRVGSNTDTQY,TRBV15,NA
ATSRERDRGIDEQF,TRBV15,few
ASSSLRQGLNTEAF,TRBV12-3/TRBV12-4,NA
ASSLHETQY,TRBV5-1,few
ASSGDRGLGELF,TRBV9,few
ASSLAGRGRVGYGYT,TRBV5-4,NA
SASTSDLYNEQF,TRBV20-1,NA
SATSDRGRGGYT,TRBV20-1,few
ASSVGLGPNEQF,TRBV9,NA
ASSPGGGLNYGYT,TRBV28,few
ASSLTSGGYENIQY,TRBV12-3/TRBV12-4,few
ASSLVAGGNTEAF,TRBV5-1,NA
ASSQGQVDSPLH,TRBV4-2,NA
ATSDRTSGGLSSYNEQF,TRBV24-1,few
SGSGRALNEQF,TRBV29-1,NA
ASSLAVTYEQY,TRBV7-2,NA
ASRWPGVSSSNEQF,TRBV7-2,NA
ASSPIRPGQQSGPFSGNTIY,TRBV4-1,few
ASSLLAGAGDTQY,TRBV28,NA
ASSYVAGAPNTGELF,TRBV6-2/TRBV6-3,NA
ASSLPNTIY,TRBV28,NA
ASSPQTGGNYEQY,TRBV11-2,few
ASSLVWASGRAGEQY,TRBV7-2,NA
ASSRRRPNEKLF,TRBV28,few
ASSLGDRTDTQY,TRBV5-1,NA
ASSFGLAGFQETQY,TRBV7-9,NA